These 21 T cell receptor beta chains were sequenced from one sample in a study of cytomegalovirus exposure and HLA in healthy donors. Vbeta (60) and Jbeta (13) primers were used in the PCR. The table came from immunoSEQ multiplex PCR; TCRdb's copy has only in-frame clones and leaves some out. This sample has some 200,000 clones, with more than 80% found just once. Sequenced: PBMCs. These receptors came from a boy aged 5-17 years in good health and CMV-seronegative.

The V gene is TRBV7-9, the J gene TRBJ2-7; tentatively, D is TRBD2 (5 bases). CDR1 is SEHNR, CDR2 FQNEAQ, per germline (reference sequence). The CDR3 length is 13 residues. Deletions cut 5 bases from V and 6 bases from J, with 14 bases between. The CDR3 DNA follows: TGTGCCAGCAGCAGAACGGGGTCGAGCGAGCAGTACTTC. Protein: CASSRTGSSEQYF.

This chain joins TRBV10-3 and TRBJ1-2; 9 bases agree with TRBD1. The length of the CDR3 is 15 residues. CDR1 and CDR2 (germline): ENHRY, SYGVKD. V shed 5 bases, J shed 4 bases, and the junction held 8 bases outside the gene matches. CDR3 residues: CAISPRTGEIYGYTF. The CDR3 nucleotides read TGTGCCATCAGTCCTCGGACAGGGGAGATCTATGGCTACACCTTC.

The CDR3 DNA reads as TGCGCCAGCAGTGAGGGCAGGGGGACCAATCAGCCCCAGCATTTT. Its translation: CASSEGRGTNQPQHF. This chain links TRBV10-2 with TRBJ1-5, with 7 bases fitting TRBD1. V shed 2 bases, J shed 3 bases, and the junction held 4 bases outside the gene matches. Germline V CDR1 and CDR2: WSHSY, SAAADI. The CDR3 extends over 15 amino acids.

The chain has TRBV7-8 and TRBJ2-3; 10 nucleotides match TRBD1. CDR1 is SGHVS, CDR2 FQNEAQ, per germline. Trimming cost V 10 bases and J 3 bases; bases outside gene matches: 7. This CDR3 is built from 14 residues. DNA for the CDR3: TGTGCCACAGGGACAGGGGAAGGTACAGATACGCAGTATTTT. Amino acid sequence: CATGTGEGTDTQYF.

The chain links TRBV5-4 to TRBJ2-7; possibly TRBD1 for D (7 bases). There are 15 residues in the CDR3. V was clipped by 4 bases and J by 2 bases, with 16 bases between them. Germline CDR1 SGHNT, CDR2 YYREEE (reference sequence). The CDR3 coding sequence is TGTGCCAGCAGCAATGGAGGGCAGGGGGCCTACGAGCAGTACTTC. This gives the protein CASSNGGQGAYEQYF.

The J gene is TRBJ1-2, the V gene TRBV7-2; 7 positions agree with TRBD1. The CDR3 has 14 amino acids. Germline lookup yields CDR1 SGHTA and CDR2 FQGNSA. V shed 3 bases, J shed 7 bases, and the junction held 8 bases outside the gene matches. As DNA, the CDR3 is TGTGCCAGCAGCTTCGACAGGGCCTCGGGTGGCTACACCTTC. The encoded protein is CASSFDRASGGYTF.

The genes are TRBV4-2 and TRBJ1-1; a possible D gene is TRBD1 (6 bases). There are 15 residues in the CDR3. V shed 3 bases and J shed 3 bases, with 14 bases lying between them. Germline assignment: CDR1 LGHNA and CDR2 YNFKEQ. In DNA form, the CDR3 reads TGTGCCAGCAGCCAGAGCCAGGGGTCCGACACTGAAGCTTTCTTT. Its translation is CASSQSQGSDTEAFF.

The chain uses TRBV4-1 and TRBJ1-1; D uncertain. The CDR3 consists of 16 residues. Trimming pared 3 bases from V and 0 bases from J, leaving 14 bases between. Germline V gives CDR1 MGHRA, CDR2 YSYEKL. CDR3 in amino acids: CASSQLDLNMNTEAFF. CDR3 bases: TGCGCCAGCAGCCAGCTCGATCTGAACATGAACACTGAAGCTTTCTTT.

This clone was observed once. The rearrangement joins TRBV11-2 to TRBJ2-3; TRBD1 is a possible D gene (6 bases). Germline V gene lookup returns CDR1 SGHAT and CDR2 FQNNGV. The length of the CDR3 is 17 residues. Trimming pared 3 bases from V and 0 bases from J, leaving 16 bases between. CDR3 DNA sequence: TGTGCCAGCAGCTTGGGCAGGGGCTTCTCTAGCACAGATACGCAGTATTTT. Its translation: CASSLGRGFSSTDTQYF. The full variable domain, rest sourced from reference TRBV11-2 and TRBJ2-3, is EAGVAQSPRYKIIEKRQSVAFWCNPISGHATLYWYQQILGQGPKLLIQFQNNGVVDDSQLPKDRFSAERLKGVDSTLKIQPAKLEDSAVYLCASSLGRGFSSTDTQYFGPGTRLTVL.

This clone was counted only a few times. The gene calls are TRBV9 and TRBJ2-2; D is perhaps TRBD2 (5 bases). Trimming stripped 3 bases from V and 1 base from J, with 13 bases between. Germline CDR1 and CDR2: SGDLS and YYNGEE. The CDR3 consists of 16 residues. The CDR3 is CASSAGDGVNTGELFF. The CDR3 DNA sequence: TGTGCCAGCAGCGCAGGAGACGGGGTGAACACCGGGGAGCTGTTTTTT.

The gene calls are TRBV6-1 and TRBJ1-2; D is undetermined. CDR3 length: 15 amino acids. The V end was cut by 4 bases, the J end by 4 bases, with 16 bases between. Germline V gene data show CDR1 as MNHNS and CDR2 as SASEGT. CDR3 in DNA: TGTGCCAGCAGTGCCAGGCGGGGAGGTGTCTATGGCTACACCTTC. This translates into CASSARRGGVYGYTF.

The chain links TRBV9 to TRBJ2-3, with 8 bases lining up with TRBD2. CDR1 and CDR2 from the germline V gene are SGDLS and YYNGEE. The CDR3 contains 16 residues. Germline trimming cut 3 bases from V and 2 bases from J; bases unmatched to any gene: 8. The CDR3 spells CASSEGAGDLTDTQYF. Here the CDR3 DNA reads TGTGCCAGCAGCGAAGGAGCGGGGGACCTCACAGATACGCAGTATTTT. The full variable domain, its missing parts supplied by reference TRBV9 and TRBJ2-3, is DSGVTQTPKHLITATGQRVTLRCSPRSGDLSVYWYQQSLDQGLQFLIQYYNGEERAKGNILERFSAQQFPDLHSELNLSSLELGDSALYFCASSEGAGDLTDTQYFGPGTRLTVL.

The chain uses TRBV27 and TRBJ2-7, with 7 bases aligning to TRBD1. V shed 6 bases, J shed 2 bases, and the junction held 7 bases outside the gene matches. CDR1 and CDR2 from the germline V gene are MNHEY and SMNVEV (reference sequence). The length of the CDR3 is 14 residues. The CDR3 region is CASSRRQGPYEQYF. The CDR3 DNA reads TGTGCCAGCAGCCGTCGACAGGGTCCCTACGAGCAGTACTTC.

This chain connects TRBV11-2 to TRBJ2-5; 8 bases agree with TRBD2. The DNA end favors TRBJ2-7, so the J call may be wrong. This CDR3 has 15 amino acids. Germline assignment: CDR1 SGHAT and CDR2 FQNNGV. CDR3 sequence: CASSITSGYAYEQYF. The CDR3 DNA is TGTGCCAGCAGCATTACTAGCGGATATGCCTACGAGCAGTACTTC.

V and J are TRBV7-8 and TRBJ2-7; D may be TRBD2 (5 bases). CDR1 is SGHVS, CDR2 FQNEAQ, per germline. V gave up 2 bases and J gave up 7 bases, with 6 bases separating them. The length of the CDR3 is 11 residues. The chain's CDR3 is CASSLRGEQYF. CDR3 DNA: TGTGCCAGCAGCTTACGAGGGGAGCAGTACTTC.

This clone showed up just once. The chain uses TRBV19 and TRBJ2-7, with a possible D match to TRBD2 (5 bases). The CDR3 sequence is 14 residues long. Germline V lookup: CDR1 LNHDA, CDR2 SQIVND (reference sequence). V was cut by 3 bases and J by 5 bases, with 14 bases left in between. CDR3 sequence (DNA): TGTGCCAGTAGTATCGTTGGGAGTTTCCACGAGCAGTACTTC. Protein sequence: CASSIVGSFHEQYF.

This clone has more than one count but fewer than ten. The genes are TRBV6-4 and TRBJ1-3; 7 bases are shared with TRBD1. The trim removed 3 bases at V and 0 bases at J, leaving 5 bases unmatched. CDR1 MRHNA and CDR2 SNTAGT come from the germline V gene. This CDR3 comprises 16 residues. CDR3: CASSEEGASSGNTIYF. The CDR3 DNA sequence: TGTGCCAGCAGTGAGGAGGGGGCGAGCTCTGGAAACACCATATATTTT.

V and J are TRBV28 and TRBJ2-7, with TRBD1 matching over 8 bases. The CDR3 has 17 amino acids. CDR1 and CDR2 (germline): MDHEN, SYDVKM. Germline trimming cut 4 bases from V and 3 bases from J; bases unmatched to any gene: 14. The CDR3 protein is CASSSFRDRTGNYEQYF. CDR3 nucleotide sequence: TGTGCCAGCAGTTCTTTTCGGGACAGGACAGGGAACTACGAGCAGTACTTC.

The chain carries TRBV19 and TRBJ1-1; the D gene is possibly TRBD1 (5 bases). The V end lost 2 bases, the J end lost 3 bases, and 10 bases lay between the germline ends. This CDR3 has 14 residues. Germline-derived CDR1 and CDR2 are LNHDA and SQIVND (reference sequence). CDR3 bases: TGTGCCAGTAGTATACCGACAGCAGACACTGAAGCTTTCTTT. It codes for CASSIPTADTEAFF. Full variable domain (missing parts from reference TRBV19 and TRBJ1-1): DGGITQSPKYLFRKEGQNVTLSCEQNLNHDAMYWYRQDPGQGLRLIYYSQIVNDFQKGDIAEGYSVSREKKESFPLTVTSAQKNPTAFYLCASSIPTADTEAFFGQGTRLTVV.

The chain links TRBV6-5 to TRBJ1-6; TRBD1 matches at 9 bases. Losses at the gene ends were 5 bases for V and 9 bases for J; bases not matched to a gene: 5. Germline loops: CDR1 MNHEY, CDR2 SVGAGI. The CDR3 has 14 amino acids. The CDR3 loop is CASSRGQGPSPLHF. CDR3 nucleotide sequence: TGTGCCAGCAGTAGAGGACAGGGGCCTTCACCCCTCCACTTT.

V usage is TRBV9 and J usage is TRBJ1-3; D remains ambiguous. The germline V gene has CDR1 SGDLS and CDR2 YYNGEE. V lost 3 bases to trimming and J lost 1 base, with 8 bases between them. The CDR3 totals 14 residues. Here the CDR3 reads CASSGTGSGNTIYF. CDR3 nucleotide sequence: TGTGCCAGCAGCGGCACCGGGTCTGGAAACACCATATATTTT. The full variable domain, its missing parts supplied by reference TRBV9 and TRBJ1-3, is DSGVTQTPKHLITATGQRVTLRCSPRSGDLSVYWYQQSLDQGLQFLIQYYNGEERAKGNILERFSAQQFPDLHSELNLSSLELGDSALYFCASSGTGSGNTIYFGEGSWLTVV.